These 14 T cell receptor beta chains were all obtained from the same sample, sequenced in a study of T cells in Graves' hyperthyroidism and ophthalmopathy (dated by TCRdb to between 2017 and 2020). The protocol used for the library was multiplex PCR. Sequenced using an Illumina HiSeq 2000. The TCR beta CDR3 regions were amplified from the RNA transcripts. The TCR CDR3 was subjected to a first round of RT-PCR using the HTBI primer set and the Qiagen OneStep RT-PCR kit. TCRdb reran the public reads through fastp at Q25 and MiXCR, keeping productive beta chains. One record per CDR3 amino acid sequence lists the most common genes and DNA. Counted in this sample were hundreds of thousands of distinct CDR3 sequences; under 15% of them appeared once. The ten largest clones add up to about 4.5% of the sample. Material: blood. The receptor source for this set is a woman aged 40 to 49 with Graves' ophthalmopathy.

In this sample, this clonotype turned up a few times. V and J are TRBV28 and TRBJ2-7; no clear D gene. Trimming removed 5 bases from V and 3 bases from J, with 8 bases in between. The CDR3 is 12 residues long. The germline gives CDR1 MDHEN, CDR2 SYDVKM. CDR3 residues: CASSHDNYEQYF. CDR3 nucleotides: TGTGCCAGCAGTCATGACAACTACGAGCAGTACTTC.

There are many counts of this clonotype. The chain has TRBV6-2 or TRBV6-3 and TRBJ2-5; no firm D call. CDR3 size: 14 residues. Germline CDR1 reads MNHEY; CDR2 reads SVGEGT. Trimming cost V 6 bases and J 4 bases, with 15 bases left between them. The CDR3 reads CASRPIIMAETQYF. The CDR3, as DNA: TGTGCCAGCAGACCAATCATAATGGCAGAGACCCAGTACTTC.

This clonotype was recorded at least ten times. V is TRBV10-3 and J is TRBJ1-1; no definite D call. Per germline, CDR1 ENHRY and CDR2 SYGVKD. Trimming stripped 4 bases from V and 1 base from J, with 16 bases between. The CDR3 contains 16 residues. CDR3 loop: CAISVSTDSQNTEAFF. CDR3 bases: TGTGCCATCAGTGTATCGACGGACTCACAGAACACTGAAGCTTTCTTT.

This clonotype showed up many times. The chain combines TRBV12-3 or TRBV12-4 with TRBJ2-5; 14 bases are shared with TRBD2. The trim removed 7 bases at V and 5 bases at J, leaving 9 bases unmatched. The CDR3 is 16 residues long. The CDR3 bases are TGTGCCAGCAAACCGGGACTAGCGGGAGACTGGGAGACCCAGTACTTC. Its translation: CASKPGLAGDWETQYF.

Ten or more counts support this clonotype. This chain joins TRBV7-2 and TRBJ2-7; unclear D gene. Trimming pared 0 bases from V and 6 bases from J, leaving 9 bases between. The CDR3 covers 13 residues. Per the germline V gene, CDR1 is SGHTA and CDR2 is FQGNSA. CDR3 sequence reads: CASSLAPSTEQYF. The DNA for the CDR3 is TGTGCCAGCAGCTTAGCCCCAAGTACCGAGCAGTACTTC.

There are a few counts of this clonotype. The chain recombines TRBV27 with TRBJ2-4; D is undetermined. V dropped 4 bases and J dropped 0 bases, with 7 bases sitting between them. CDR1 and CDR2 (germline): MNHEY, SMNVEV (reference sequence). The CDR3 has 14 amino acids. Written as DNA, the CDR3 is TGTGCCAGCAGTTCGCCGCTAGCCAAAAACATTCAGTACTTC. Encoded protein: CASSSPLAKNIQYF.

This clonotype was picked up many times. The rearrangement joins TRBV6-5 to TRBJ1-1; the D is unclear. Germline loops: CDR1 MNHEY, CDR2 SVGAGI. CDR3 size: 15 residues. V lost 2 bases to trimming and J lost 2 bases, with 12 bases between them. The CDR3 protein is CASSYHHGGNTEAFF. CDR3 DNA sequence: TGTGCCAGCAGTTACCACCATGGCGGTAACACTGAAGCTTTCTTT.

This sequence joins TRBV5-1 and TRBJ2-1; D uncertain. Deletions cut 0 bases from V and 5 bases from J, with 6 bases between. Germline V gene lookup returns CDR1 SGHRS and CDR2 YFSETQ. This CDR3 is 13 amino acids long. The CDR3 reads CASSLVIDNEQFF. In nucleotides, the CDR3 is TGCGCCAGCAGCTTGGTTATTGACAATGAGCAGTTCTTC.

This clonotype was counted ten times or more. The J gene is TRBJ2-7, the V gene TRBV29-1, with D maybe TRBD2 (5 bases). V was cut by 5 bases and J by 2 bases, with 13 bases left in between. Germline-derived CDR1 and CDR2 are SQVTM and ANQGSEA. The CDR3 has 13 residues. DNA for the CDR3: TGCAGCGTTAAGCCTGGAGGTACCTACGAGCAGTACTTC. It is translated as CSVKPGGTYEQYF.

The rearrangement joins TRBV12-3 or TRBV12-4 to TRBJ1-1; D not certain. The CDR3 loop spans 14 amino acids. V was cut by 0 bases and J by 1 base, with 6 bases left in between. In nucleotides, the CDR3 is TGTGCCAGCAGTTTAGCTGGGAAGAACACTGAAGCTTTCTTT. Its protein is CASSLAGKNTEAFF.

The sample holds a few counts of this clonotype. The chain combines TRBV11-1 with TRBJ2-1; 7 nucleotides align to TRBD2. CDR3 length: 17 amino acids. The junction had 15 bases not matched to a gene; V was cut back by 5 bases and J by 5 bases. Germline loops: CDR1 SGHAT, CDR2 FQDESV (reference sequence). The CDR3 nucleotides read TGTGCCAGCAGCCCTCCGATCGGGGGGAGGCCGAACAATGAGCAGTTCTTC. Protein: CASSPPIGGRPNNEQFF.

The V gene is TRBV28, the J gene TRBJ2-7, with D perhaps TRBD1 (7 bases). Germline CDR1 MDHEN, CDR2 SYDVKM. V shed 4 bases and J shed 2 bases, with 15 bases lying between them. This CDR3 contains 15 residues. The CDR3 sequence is CASSSSAGGTYEQYF. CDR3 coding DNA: TGTGCCAGCAGTTCGTCGGCAGGGGGGACCTACGAGCAGTACTTC.

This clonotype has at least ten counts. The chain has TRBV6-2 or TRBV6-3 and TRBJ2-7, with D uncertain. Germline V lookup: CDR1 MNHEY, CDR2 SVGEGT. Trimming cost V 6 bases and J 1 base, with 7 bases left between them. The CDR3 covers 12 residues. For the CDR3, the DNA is TGTGCCAGCAGGGTCAGTTCCTACGAGCAGTACTTC. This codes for CASRVSSYEQYF.

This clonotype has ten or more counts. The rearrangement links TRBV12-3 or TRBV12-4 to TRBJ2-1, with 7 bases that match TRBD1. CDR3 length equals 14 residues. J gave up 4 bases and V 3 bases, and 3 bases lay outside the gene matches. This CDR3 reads CASSLRDSYNEQFF. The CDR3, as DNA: TGTGCCAGCAGTTTGAGGGACAGTTACAATGAGCAGTTCTTC.